The 2 T cell receptor beta chains presented below share a single source sample, sequenced in a study of Graves' ophthalmopathy and Graves' hyperthyroidism. As the template, RNA transcripts were used to amplify TCR beta CDR3 regions. The first-round RT-PCR employed HTBI primers together with the Qiagen OneStep RT-PCR kit. A multiplex PCR was then performed as the second round. MiXCR was run by TCRdb on the multiplex PCR reads, yielding one entry per CDR3 protein. The repertoire holds some 410,000 distinct CDR3 sequences, under 25% seen once, with roughly 3% in the top ten. Sequencing was carried out using peripheral blood. The receptors were gathered from a woman aged 18-29 years with stable Graves' hyperthyroidism.

This clonotype came up many times. The chain links TRBV6-1 to TRBJ1-5; a weak D match, TRBD1 (6 bases). The CDR3 is 14 residues long. Trimming stripped 8 bases from V and 1 base from J, with 12 bases between. CDR1 is MNHNS, CDR2 SASEGT, per germline. The CDR3 sequence is CASGTGMSNQPQHF. CDR3 nucleotides: TGTGCCAGCGGTACAGGGATGAGCAATCAGCCCCAGCATTTT.

On this clonotype: This may stem from a read error, because a much larger clone lies one nucleotide away. This sequence joins TRBV6-2 or TRBV6-3 and TRBJ1-1, with TRBD1 matching 7 bases. Losses at the gene ends were 5 bases for V and 0 bases for J; bases not matched to a gene: 3. CDR3 length equals 14 residues. The germline CDR1 and CDR2 sequences are MNHEY and SVGEGT. The CDR3 loop reads CASSEDRMNTEAFF. The CDR3 DNA sequence: TGTGCCAGCAGTGAGGACAGGATGAACACTGAAGCTTTCTTT.